The T cell receptor beta chain under discussion was sequenced for a study of T cells in Graves' hyperthyroidism and ophthalmopathy. Looking at the study overall: Peripheral blood sampling occurred at initial diagnosis, before any treatment. Study observations and caveats: Ophthalmopathy was distinguished from stable hyperthyroidism by 13 V-J signatures. Most thyroid clonotypes expanded above 0.001 appeared in blood too.

Clinical symptoms, serum thyroxine and TRAb, thyroid ultrasound and orbital computed tomography together formed the diagnostic basis. Amplification yielded TCR beta CDR3 regions, with RNA transcripts as the source. RT-PCR in the first round (using the HTBI primer set) targeted the TCR CDR3. Using its own MiXCR run on the multiplex PCR reads, TCRdb lists one record per CDR3 protein. Of 700,000 to 850,000 distinct CDR3 sequences in the sample, just over 35% were seen once. Comments on this clonotype: Its antigen is unidentified.

The clonotype was recovered from a middle-aged woman with Graves' hyperthyroidism. Source material: blood.

CDR3 nucleotides: TGCAGTGCAGTAGCGGGAGGGAACACTGAAGCTTTCTTT. Translated, it gives CSAVAGGNTEAFF. V and J are TRBV20-1 and TRBJ1-1; D is ambiguous. V was cut by 6 bases and J by 1 base, with 12 bases left in between. CDR1 is DFQATT, CDR2 SNEGSKA, per germline (reference sequence). The CDR3 contains 13 residues.